Reported below is one T cell receptor beta chain. Its target is unknown. Clones were read by immunoSEQ multiplex PCR, and TCRdb kept only the in-frame ones, dropping some. The data contain 90,000 to 120,000 clones, over 80% of them singletons. The data stem from a study of T cell responses to AZD1222 COVID-19 vaccine. Study results and caveats: Unmutated variant regions are reportedly the target of nearly half of TCRs that are spike-specific. No repertoire was sampled before or during the peak T cell response, only after it. Only a handful of AZD1222 recipients, roughly six in all, had baseline seropositivity.

The germline V gene has CDR1 GTSNPN and CDR2 SVGIG (reference sequence). J lost 1 base, V lost 7 bases, and 4 bases had no gene match. The CDR3 contains 12 residues. The gene calls are TRBV30 and TRBJ2-7; 7 bases match TRBD1. Sequenced material: peripheral blood, taken 28 days after the second AZD1222 dose. The sequence came from an adult who received the AZD1222 COVID-19 vaccine. This CDR3 reads CASTGLSYEQYF. The CDR3 region has the DNA TGTGCCTCGACAGGGTTATCCTACGAGCAGTACTTC.